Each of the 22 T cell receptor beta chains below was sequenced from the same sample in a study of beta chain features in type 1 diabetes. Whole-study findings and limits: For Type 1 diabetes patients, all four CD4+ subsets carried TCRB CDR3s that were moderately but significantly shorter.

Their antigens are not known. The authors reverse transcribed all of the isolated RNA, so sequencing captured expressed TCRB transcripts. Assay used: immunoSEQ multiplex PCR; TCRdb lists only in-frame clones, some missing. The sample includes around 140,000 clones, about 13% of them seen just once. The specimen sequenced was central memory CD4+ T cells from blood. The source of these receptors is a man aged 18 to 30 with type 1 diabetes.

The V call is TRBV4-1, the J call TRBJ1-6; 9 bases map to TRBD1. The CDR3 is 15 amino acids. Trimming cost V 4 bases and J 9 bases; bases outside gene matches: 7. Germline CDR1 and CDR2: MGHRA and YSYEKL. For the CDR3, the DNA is TGCGCCAGCAGCCCTTTGGGACAGGGAGGTTCACCCCTCCACTTT. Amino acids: CASSPLGQGGSPLHF.

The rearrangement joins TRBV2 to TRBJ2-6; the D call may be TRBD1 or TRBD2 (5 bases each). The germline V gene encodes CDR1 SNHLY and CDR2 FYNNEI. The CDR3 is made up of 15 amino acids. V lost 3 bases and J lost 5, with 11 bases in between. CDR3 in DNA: TGTGCCAGCAGTGAGGGACGGGTTCGGGCCAACGTCCTGACTTTC. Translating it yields CASSEGRVRANVLTF.

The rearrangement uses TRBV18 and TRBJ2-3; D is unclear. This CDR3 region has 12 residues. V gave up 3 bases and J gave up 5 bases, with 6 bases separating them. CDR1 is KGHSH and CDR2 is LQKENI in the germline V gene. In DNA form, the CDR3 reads TGTGCCAGCTCACCCGCTGGAGATACGCAGTATTTT. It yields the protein CASSPAGDTQYF. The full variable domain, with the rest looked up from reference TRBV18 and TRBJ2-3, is NAGVMQNPRHLVRRRGQEARLRCSPMKGHSHVYWYRQLPEEGLKFMVYLQKENIIDESGMPKERFSAEFPKEGPSILRIQQVVRGDSAAYFCASSPAGDTQYFGPGTRLTVL.

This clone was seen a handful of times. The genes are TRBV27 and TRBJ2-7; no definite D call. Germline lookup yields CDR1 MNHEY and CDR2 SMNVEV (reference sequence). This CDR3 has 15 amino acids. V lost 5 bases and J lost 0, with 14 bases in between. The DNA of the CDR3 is TGTGCCAGCAGTCCTGCCCGCTTGAGCTCCTACGAGCAGTACTTC. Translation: CASSPARLSSYEQYF.

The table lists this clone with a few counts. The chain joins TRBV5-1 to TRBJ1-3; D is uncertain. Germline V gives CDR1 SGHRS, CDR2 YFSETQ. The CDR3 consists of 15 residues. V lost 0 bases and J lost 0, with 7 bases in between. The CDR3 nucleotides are TGCGCCAGCAGCTTGGCCCAGAGCTCTGGAAACACCATATATTTT. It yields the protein CASSLAQSSGNTIYF. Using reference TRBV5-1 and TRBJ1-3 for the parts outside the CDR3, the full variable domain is KAGVTQTPRYLIKTRGQQVTLSCSPISGHRSVSWYQQTPGQGLQFLFEYFSETQRNKGNFPGRFSGRQFSNSRSEMNVSTLELGDSALYLCASSLAQSSGNTIYFGEGSWLTVV.

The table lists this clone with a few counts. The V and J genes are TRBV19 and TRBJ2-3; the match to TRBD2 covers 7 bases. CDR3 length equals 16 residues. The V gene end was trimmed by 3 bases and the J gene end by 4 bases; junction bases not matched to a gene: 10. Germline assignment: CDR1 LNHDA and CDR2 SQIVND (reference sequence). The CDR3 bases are TGTGCCAGTAGTATTTTGAGGACTAGTCTATCAGATACGCAGTATTTT. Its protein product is CASSILRTSLSDTQYF.

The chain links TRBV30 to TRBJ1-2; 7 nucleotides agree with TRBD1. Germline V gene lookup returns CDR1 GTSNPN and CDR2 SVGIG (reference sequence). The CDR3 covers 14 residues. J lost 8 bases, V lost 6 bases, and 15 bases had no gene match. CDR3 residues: CACLPGTAVGGYTF. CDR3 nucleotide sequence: TGTGCCTGCCTCCCCGGGACAGCTGTTGGCGGCTACACCTTC.

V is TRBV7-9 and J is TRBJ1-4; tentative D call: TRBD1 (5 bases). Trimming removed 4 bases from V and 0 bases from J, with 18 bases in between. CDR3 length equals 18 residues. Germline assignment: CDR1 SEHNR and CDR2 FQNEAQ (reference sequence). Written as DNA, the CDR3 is TGTGCCAGCAGCTCTTATGGTGGGACCCTAGCAACTAATGAAAAACTGTTTTTT. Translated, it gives CASSSYGGTLATNEKLFF.

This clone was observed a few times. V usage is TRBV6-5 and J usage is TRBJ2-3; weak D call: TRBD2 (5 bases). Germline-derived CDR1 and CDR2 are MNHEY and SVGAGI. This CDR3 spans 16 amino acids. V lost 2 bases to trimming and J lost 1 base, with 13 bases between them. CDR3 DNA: TGTGCCAGCAGTTACGGGCTAACCGGGGGCACAGATACGCAGTATTTT. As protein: CASSYGLTGGTDTQYF.

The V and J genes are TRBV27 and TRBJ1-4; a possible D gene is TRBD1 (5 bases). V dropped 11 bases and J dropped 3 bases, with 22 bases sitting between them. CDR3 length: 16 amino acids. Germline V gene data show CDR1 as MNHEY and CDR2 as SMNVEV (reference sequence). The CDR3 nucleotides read TGTGCCGGGGGGACCCCCCAACGCCTGGCTAATGAAAAACTGTTTTTT. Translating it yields CAGGTPQRLANEKLFF.

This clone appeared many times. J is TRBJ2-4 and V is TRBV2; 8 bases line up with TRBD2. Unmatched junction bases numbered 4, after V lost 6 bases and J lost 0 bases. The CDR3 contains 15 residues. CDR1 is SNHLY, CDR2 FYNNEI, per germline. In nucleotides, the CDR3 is TGTGCCAGCAGCTCAGCGGGGGTAGCCAAAAACATTCAGTACTTC. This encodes CASSSAGVAKNIQYF.

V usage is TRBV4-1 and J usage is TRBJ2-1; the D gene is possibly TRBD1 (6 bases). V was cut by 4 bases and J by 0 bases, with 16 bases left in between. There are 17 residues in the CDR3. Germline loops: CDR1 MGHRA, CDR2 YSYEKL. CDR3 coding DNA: TGCGCCAGCAGCCGAGGGACACCTTTGAGCTCCTACAATGAGCAGTTCTTC. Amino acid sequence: CASSRGTPLSSYNEQFF.

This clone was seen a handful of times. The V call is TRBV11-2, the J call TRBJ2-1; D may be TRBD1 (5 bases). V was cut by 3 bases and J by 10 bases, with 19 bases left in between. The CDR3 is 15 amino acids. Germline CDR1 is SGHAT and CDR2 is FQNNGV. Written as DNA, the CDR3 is TGTGCCAGCAGCTTTGGCCAGGGCGCTGTGGGGGAGCAGTTCTTC. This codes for CASSFGQGAVGEQFF.

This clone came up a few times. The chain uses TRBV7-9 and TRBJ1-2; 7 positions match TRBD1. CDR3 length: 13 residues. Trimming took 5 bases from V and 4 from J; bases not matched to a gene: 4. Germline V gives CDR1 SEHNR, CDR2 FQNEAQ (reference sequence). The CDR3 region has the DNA TGTGCCAGCAGCACAGGGACAGTCTATGGCTACACCTTC. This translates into CASSTGTVYGYTF.

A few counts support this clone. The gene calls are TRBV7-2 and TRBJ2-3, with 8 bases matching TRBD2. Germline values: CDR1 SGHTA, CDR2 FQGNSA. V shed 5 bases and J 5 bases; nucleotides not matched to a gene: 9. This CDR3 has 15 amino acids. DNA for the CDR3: TGTGCCAGCAGCGGCCAGCCCCGGGGGGGAGATACGCAGTATTTT. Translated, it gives CASSGQPRGGDTQYF.

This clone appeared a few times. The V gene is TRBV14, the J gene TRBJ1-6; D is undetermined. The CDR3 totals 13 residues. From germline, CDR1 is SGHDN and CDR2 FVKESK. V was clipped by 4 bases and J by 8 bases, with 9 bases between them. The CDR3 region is CASSPVPHSPLHF. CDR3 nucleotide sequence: TGTGCCAGCAGCCCAGTCCCCCATTCACCCCTCCACTTT.

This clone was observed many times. CDR3 region: CASSFWRGDTQYF. DNA for the CDR3: TGTGCCAGCAGCTTCTGGAGGGGGGATACGCAGTATTTT. The V call is TRBV7-2, the J call TRBJ2-3, with D perhaps assigned TRBD1 or TRBD2 (6 bases each). The V and J ends lost 3 bases and 6 bases respectively, with 10 bases between them. CDR3 length: 13 amino acids. Germline-derived CDR1 and CDR2 are SGHTA and FQGNSA.

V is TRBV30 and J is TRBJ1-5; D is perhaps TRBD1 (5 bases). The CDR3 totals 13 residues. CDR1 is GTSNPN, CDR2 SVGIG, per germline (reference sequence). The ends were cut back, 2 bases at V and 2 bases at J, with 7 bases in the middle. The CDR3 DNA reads TGTGCCTGGAGTAAAGGGGGCAATCAGCCCCAGCATTTT. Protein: CAWSKGGNQPQHF.

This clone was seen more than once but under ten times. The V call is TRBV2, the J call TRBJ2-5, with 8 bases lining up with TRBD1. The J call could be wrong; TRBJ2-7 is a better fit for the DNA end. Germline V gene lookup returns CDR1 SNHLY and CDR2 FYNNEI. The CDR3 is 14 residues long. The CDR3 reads CASSERTGNYEQYF. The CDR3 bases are TGTGCCAGCAGTGAGCGGACAGGGAATTACGAGCAGTACTTC.

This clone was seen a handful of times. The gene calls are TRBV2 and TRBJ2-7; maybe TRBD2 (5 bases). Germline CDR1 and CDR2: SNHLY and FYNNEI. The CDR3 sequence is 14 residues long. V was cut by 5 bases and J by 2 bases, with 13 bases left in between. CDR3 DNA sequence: TGTGCCAGCAGTCCTCCGGACTTAACCTACGAGCAGTACTTC. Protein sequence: CASSPPDLTYEQYF.

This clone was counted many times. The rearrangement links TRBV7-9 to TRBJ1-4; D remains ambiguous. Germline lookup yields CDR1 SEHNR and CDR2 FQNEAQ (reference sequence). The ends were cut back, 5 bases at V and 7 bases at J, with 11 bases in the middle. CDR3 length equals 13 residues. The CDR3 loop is CASSPQRVEKLFF. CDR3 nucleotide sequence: TGTGCCAGCAGCCCCCAGCGGGTTGAAAAACTGTTTTTT.

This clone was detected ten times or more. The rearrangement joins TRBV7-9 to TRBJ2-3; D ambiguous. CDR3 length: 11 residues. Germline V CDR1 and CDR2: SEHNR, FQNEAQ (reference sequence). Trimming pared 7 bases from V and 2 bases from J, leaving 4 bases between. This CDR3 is CASTYTDTQYF. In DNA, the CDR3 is TGTGCCAGCACATACACAGATACGCAGTATTTT.